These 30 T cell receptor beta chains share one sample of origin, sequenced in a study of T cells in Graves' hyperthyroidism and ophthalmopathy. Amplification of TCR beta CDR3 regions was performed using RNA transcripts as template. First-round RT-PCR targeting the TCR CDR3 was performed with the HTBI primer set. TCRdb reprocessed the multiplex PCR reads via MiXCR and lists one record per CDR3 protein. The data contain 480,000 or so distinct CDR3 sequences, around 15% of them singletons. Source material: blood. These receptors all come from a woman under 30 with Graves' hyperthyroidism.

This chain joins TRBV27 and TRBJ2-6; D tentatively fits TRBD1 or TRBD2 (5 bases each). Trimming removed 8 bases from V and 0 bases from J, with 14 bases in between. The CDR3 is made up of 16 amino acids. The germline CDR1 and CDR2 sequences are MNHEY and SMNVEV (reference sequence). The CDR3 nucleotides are TGTGCCAGCGCAGAGGGGCCTAGCTCTGGGGCCAACGTCCTGACTTTC. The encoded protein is CASAEGPSSGANVLTF.

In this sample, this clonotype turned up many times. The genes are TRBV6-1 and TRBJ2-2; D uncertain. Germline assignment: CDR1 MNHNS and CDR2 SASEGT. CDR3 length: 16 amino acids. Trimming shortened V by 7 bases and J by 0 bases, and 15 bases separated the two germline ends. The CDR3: CASTLRATANTGELFF. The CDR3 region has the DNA TGTGCCAGCACCCTAAGGGCTACAGCGAACACCGGGGAGCTGTTTTTT.

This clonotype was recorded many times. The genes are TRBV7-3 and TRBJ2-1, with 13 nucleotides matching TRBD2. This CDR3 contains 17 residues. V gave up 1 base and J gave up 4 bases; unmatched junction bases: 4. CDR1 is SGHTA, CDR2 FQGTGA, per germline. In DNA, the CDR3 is TGTGCCAGCAGCTTAAGGGGGGGACTAGCGGGATACAATGAGCAGTTCTTC. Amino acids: CASSLRGGLAGYNEQFF.

The CDR3 region is CASSYTLGTENTEAFF. In DNA, the CDR3 is TGTGCCAGCAGCTACACTCTTGGGACCGAGAACACTGAAGCTTTCTTT. The chain uses TRBV7-9 and TRBJ1-1, with a possible D match to TRBD1 (5 bases). The germline V gene encodes CDR1 SEHNR and CDR2 FQNEAQ (reference sequence). The V and J ends lost 4 bases and 1 base respectively, with 16 bases between them. This CDR3 comprises 16 residues.

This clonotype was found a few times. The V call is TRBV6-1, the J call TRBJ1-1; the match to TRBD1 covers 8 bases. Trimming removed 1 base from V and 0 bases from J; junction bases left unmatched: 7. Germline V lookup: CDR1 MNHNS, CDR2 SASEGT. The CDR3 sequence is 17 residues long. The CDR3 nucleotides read TGTGCCAGCAGTGAAGTTCCAGGGGGCCGCATGAACACTGAAGCTTTCTTT. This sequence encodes CASSEVPGGRMNTEAFF.

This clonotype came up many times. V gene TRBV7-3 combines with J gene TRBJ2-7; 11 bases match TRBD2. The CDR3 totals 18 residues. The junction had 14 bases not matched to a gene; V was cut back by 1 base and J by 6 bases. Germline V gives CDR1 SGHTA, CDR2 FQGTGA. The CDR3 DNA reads TGTGCCAGCAGCTTAAAGACGGGGCTAGCGGGAGGTGGGGTCGAGCAGTACGTC. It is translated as CASSLKTGLAGGGVEQYV.

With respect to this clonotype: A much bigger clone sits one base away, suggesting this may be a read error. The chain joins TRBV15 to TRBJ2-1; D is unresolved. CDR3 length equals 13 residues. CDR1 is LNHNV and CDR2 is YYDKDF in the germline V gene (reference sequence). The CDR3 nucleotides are TGTGCCGCCAGCAGAGATCTAGGGTATGAGCAGTTCTTC. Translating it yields CAASRDLGYEQFF.

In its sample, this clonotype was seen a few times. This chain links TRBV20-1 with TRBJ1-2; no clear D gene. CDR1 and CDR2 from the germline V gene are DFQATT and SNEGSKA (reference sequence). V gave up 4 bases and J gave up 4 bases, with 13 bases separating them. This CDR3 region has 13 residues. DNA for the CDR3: TGCAGTGCTATTCCCCGGGGAAGCTATGGCTACACCTTC. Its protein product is CSAIPRGSYGYTF.

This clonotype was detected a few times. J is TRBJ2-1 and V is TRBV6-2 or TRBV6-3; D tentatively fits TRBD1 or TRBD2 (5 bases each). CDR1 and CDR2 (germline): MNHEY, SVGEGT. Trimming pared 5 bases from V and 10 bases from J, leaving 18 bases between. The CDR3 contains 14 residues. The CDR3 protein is CASSQGQPSLEQFF. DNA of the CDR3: TGTGCCAGCAGTCAGGGCCAACCTAGCCTAGAGCAGTTCTTC.

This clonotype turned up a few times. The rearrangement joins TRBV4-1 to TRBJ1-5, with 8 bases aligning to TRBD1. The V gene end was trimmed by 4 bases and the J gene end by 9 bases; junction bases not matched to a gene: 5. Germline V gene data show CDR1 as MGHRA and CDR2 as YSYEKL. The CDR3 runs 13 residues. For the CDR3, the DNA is TGCGCCAGCAGCCGGACAGGGCCGGGGCCCCAGCATTTT. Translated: CASSRTGPGPQHF.

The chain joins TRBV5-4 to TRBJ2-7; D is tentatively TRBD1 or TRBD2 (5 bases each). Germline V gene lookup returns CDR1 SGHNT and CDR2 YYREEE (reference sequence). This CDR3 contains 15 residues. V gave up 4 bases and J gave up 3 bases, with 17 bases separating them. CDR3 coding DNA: TGTGCCAGCAGCACGCCCGGGACGGTAGGCTACGAGCAGTACTTC. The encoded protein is CASSTPGTVGYEQYF. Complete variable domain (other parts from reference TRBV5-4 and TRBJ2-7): ETGVTQSPTHLIKTRGQQVTLRCSSQSGHNTVSWYQQALGQGPQFIFQYYREEENGRGNFPPRFSGLQFPNYSSELNVNALELDDSALYLCASSTPGTVGYEQYFGPGTRLTVT.

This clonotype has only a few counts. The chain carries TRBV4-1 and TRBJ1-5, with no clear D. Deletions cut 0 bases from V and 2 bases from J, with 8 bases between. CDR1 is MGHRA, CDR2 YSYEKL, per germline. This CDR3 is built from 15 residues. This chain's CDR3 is CASSQDSTRNQPQHF. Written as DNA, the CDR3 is TGCGCCAGCAGCCAAGATTCGACCCGCAATCAGCCCCAGCATTTT.

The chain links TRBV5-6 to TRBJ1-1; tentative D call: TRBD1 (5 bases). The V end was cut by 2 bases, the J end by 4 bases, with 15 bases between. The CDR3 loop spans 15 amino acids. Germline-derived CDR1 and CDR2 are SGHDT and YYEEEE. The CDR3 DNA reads TGTGCCAGCAGCTTCGACAGCCTCTTGGGCACTGAAGCTTTCTTT. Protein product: CASSFDSLLGTEAFF.

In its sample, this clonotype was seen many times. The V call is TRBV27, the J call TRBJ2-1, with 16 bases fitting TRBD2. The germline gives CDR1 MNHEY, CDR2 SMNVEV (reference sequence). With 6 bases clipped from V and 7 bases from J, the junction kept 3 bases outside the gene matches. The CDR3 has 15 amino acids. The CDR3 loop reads CASRPGLAGGNEQFF. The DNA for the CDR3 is TGTGCCAGCAGACCGGGACTAGCGGGAGGGAATGAGCAGTTCTTC.

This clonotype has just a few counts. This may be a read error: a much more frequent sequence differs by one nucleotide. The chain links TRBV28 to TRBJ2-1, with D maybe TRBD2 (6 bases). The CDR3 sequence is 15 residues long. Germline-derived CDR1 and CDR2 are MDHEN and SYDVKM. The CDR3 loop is CASGLPGRDYNEQFF. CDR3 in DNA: TGTGCCAGCGGTTTACCCGGGAGAGACTACAATGAGCAGTTCTTC.

The CDR3 coding sequence is TGTGCCAGCAAGTTGGGAGGGCCATTCCAAGAGACCCAGTACTTC. Its translation: CASKLGGPFQETQYF. V and J are TRBV5-4 and TRBJ2-5, with 7 bases identical to TRBD2. This CDR3 is 15 amino acids long. The germline gives CDR1 SGHNT, CDR2 YYREEE (reference sequence). V lost 6 bases and J lost 1; bases outside the gene matches: 9.

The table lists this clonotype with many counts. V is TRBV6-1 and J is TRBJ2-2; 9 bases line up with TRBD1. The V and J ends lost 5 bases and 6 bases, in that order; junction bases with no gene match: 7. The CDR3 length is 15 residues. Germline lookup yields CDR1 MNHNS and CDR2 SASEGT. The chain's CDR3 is CASSTRDRAAGELFF. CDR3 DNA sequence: TGTGCCAGCAGTACCCGGGACAGGGCCGCCGGGGAGCTGTTTTTT.

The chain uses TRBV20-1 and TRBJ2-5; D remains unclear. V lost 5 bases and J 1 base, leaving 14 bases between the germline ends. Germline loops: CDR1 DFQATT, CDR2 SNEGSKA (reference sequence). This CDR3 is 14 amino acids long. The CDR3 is CSAPDSAIQETQYF. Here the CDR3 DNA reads TGCAGTGCTCCCGACTCAGCAATCCAAGAGACCCAGTACTTC.

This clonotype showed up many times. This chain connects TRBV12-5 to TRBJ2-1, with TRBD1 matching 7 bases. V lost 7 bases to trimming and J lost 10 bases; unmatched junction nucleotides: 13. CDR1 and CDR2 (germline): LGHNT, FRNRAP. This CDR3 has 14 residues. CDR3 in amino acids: CASVTRGPAPEQFF. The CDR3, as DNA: TGTGCTAGTGTTACGAGGGGGCCCGCGCCCGAGCAGTTCTTC.

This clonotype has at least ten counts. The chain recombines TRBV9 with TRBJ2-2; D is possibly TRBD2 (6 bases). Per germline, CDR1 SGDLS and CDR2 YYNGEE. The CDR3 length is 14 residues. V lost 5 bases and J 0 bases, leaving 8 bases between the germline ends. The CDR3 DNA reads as TGTGCCAGCAGGGGGGAGGCGAACACCGGGGAGCTGTTTTTT. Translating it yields CASRGEANTGELFF.

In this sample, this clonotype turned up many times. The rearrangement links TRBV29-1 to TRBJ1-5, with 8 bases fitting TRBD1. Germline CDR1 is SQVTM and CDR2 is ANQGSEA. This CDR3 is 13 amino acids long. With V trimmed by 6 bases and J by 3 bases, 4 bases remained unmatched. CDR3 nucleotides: TGCAGCGTAGGACAGGGAAACAATCAGCCCCAGCATTTT. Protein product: CSVGQGNNQPQHF.

As DNA, the CDR3 is TGTGCCAGCAGCTTATCCGGGCAGACACAGGAGCTGTTTTTT. Translating it yields CASSLSGQTQELFF. The chain combines TRBV7-2 with TRBJ2-2; D unresolved. The CDR3 spans 14 residues. The germline V gene has CDR1 SGHTA and CDR2 FQGNSA. V dropped 2 bases and J dropped 10 bases, with 14 bases sitting between them. The full variable domain, completed using reference TRBV7-2 and TRBJ2-2, is GAGVSQSPSNKVTEKGKDVELRCDPISGHTALYWYRQSLGQGLEFLIYFQGNSAPDKSGLPSDRFSAERTGGSVSTLTIQRTQQEDSAVYLCASSLSGQTQELFFGEGSRLTVL.

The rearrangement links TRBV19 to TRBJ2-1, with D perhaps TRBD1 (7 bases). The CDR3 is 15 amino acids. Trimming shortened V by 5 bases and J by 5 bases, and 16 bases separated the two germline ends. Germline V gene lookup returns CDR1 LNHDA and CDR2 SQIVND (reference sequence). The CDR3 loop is CASSPTGWGDNEQFF. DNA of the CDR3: TGTGCCAGTAGTCCGACAGGGTGGGGGGACAATGAGCAGTTCTTC.

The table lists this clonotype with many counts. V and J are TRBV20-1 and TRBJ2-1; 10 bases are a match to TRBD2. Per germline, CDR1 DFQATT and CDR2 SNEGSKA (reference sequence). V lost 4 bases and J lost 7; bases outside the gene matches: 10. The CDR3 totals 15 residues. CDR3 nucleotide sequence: TGCAGTGCTACCAACCCCCTAGCGGGAGTTAATGAGCAGTTCTTC. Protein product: CSATNPLAGVNEQFF.

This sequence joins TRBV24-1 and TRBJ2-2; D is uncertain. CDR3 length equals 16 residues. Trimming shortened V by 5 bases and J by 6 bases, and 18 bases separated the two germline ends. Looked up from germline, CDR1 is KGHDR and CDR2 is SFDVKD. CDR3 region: CATSGQSPHAPGELFF. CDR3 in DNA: TGTGCCACCAGTGGCCAGTCCCCACACGCCCCCGGGGAGCTGTTTTTT.

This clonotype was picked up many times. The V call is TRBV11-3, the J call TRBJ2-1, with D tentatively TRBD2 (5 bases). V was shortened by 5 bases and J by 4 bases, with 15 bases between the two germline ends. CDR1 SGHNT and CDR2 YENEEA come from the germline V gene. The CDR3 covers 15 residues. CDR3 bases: TGTGCCAGCAGCCCAACTAGAGTAGGGTACAATGAGCAGTTCTTC. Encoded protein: CASSPTRVGYNEQFF.

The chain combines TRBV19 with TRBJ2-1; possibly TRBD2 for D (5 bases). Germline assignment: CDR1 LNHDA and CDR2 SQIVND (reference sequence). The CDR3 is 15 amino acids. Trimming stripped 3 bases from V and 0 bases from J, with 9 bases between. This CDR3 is CASSIEGGSYNEQFF. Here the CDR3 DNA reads TGTGCCAGTAGTATTGAAGGAGGCTCCTACAATGAGCAGTTCTTC.

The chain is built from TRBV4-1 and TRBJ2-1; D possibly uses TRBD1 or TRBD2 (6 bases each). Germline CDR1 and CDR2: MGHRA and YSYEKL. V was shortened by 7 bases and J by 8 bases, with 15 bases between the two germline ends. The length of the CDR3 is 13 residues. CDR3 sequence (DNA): TGCGCCAGCACCCCGGGGGCTAGTGATGAGCAGTTCTTC. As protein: CASTPGASDEQFF.

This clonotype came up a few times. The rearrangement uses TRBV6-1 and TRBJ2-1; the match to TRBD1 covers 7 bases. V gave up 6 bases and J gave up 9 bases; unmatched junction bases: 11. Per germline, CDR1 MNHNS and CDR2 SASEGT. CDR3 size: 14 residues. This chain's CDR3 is CASSPKRGRGEQFF. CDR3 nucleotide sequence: TGTGCCAGCAGCCCAAAAAGGGGGCGCGGTGAGCAGTTCTTC.

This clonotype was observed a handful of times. CDR3 sequence reads: CASSVGGGSNEQFF. In DNA form, the CDR3 reads TGTGCCAGCAGCGTAGGAGGCGGGAGCAATGAGCAGTTCTTC. The chain combines TRBV9 with TRBJ2-1; 7 positions agree with TRBD2. The CDR3 consists of 14 residues. Unmatched junction bases numbered 3, after V lost 0 bases and J lost 6 bases. CDR1 and CDR2 from the germline V gene are SGDLS and YYNGEE.